A single sample is the source of the 23 T cell receptor beta chains below, sequenced in a study of T cell repertoires in cytomegalovirus infection. TCRdb analysed the reads with MiXCR anew, one entry per CDR3 protein. The sample holds some 500,000 distinct CDR3 sequences, around 40% seen once. What these receptors recognize is not known. The sample here was cultured PBMCs, taken from culture after CMV antigen stimulation. The receptors stem from a human donor in good health (CMV status not recorded). Some clones in this sample may be carry-over from other donors' samples.

The chain combines TRBV2 with TRBJ2-7; D unclear. The CDR3 totals 14 residues. V was pared by 5 bases and J by 4 bases, with 15 bases between. The germline V gene has CDR1 SNHLY and CDR2 FYNNEI. The CDR3 here is CASSSQGTFYEQYF. For the CDR3, the DNA is TGTGCCAGCAGTTCACAAGGAACGTTTTACGAGCAGTACTTC.

In this sample, this clonotype turned up a few times. The CDR3 loop reads CASSQEGNRGPVEAFF. The CDR3, as DNA: TGCGCCAGCAGCCAAGAGGGGAACAGGGGTCCCGTCGAAGCTTTCTTT. V and J are TRBV4-1 and TRBJ1-1; the match to TRBD1 covers 7 bases. CDR1 is MGHRA, CDR2 YSYEKL, per germline. This CDR3 spans 16 amino acids. With 0 bases clipped from V and 8 bases from J, the junction kept 12 bases outside the gene matches.

The CDR3 sequence: CASSPRGGAAETQYF. Here the CDR3 DNA reads TGTGCCAGCAGCCCCCGGGGTGGGGCGGCAGAGACCCAGTACTTC. The V and J genes are TRBV7-4 and TRBJ2-5; D may be TRBD1 or TRBD2 (5 bases each). Germline CDR1 is SGHVT and CDR2 is SQSDAQ. Trimming cost V 5 bases and J 4 bases, with 17 bases left between them. This CDR3 has 15 residues.

The chain recombines TRBV11-2 with TRBJ2-3, with TRBD2 matching 10 bases. The CDR3 has 17 amino acids. The ends lost 5 bases at V and 4 bases at J; junction bases unmatched: 12. CDR1 and CDR2 (germline): SGHAT, FQNNGV. The CDR3 spells CASSHPLGLAVADTQYF. CDR3 DNA sequence: TGTGCCAGCAGCCACCCCCTCGGACTAGCGGTCGCAGATACGCAGTATTTT.

The rearrangement uses TRBV7-8 and TRBJ2-1; 13 nucleotides line up with TRBD2. The germline gives CDR1 SGHVS, CDR2 FQNEAQ. J lost 0 bases, V lost 4 bases, and 9 bases had no gene match. CDR3 length: 19 residues. CDR3 bases: TGTGCCAGCAGCTCTGAGGGGACTAGCGGGATATACTCCTACAATGAGCAGTTCTTC. Translation gives CASSSEGTSGIYSYNEQFF. The whole variable domain, remainder taken from reference TRBV7-8 and TRBJ2-1, is GAGVSQSPRYKVAKRGQDVALRCDPISGHVSLFWYQQALGQGPEFLTYFQNEAQLDKSGLPSDRFFAERPEGSVSTLKIQRTQQEDSAVYLCASSSEGTSGIYSYNEQFFGPGTRLTVL.

This clonotype has a handful of counts. The V call is TRBV20-1, the J call TRBJ2-1; TRBD2 matches 10 bases. Germline V gene data show CDR1 as DFQATT and CDR2 as SNEGSKA (reference sequence). V shed 3 bases, J shed 5 bases, and the junction held 4 bases outside the gene matches. The CDR3 sequence is 14 residues long. The CDR3 is CSASRLAGDNEQFF. As DNA, the CDR3 is TGCAGTGCTAGTCGCCTAGCGGGGGACAATGAGCAGTTCTTC.

The rearrangement links TRBV12-5 to TRBJ2-1; TRBD2 agrees at 10 bases. The CDR3 totals 15 residues. V gave up 5 bases and J gave up 6 bases; unmatched junction bases: 7. The germline gives CDR1 LGHNT, CDR2 FRNRAP. The CDR3 reads CASGRPGLAPNEQFF. The CDR3 coding sequence is TGTGCTAGTGGTCGACCGGGACTAGCGCCCAATGAGCAGTTCTTC.

This clonotype was found once. V is TRBV20-1 and J is TRBJ2-4; D gene ambiguous. V was pared by 6 bases and J by 8 bases, with 8 bases between. CDR3 length: 10 residues. Germline CDR1 is DFQATT and CDR2 is SNEGSKA (reference sequence). CDR3 residues: CSASWDIQYF. The DNA of the CDR3 is TGCAGTGCGTCCTGGGACATTCAGTACTTC.

V gene TRBV24-1 combines with J gene TRBJ2-5; TRBD2 is a possible D gene (5 bases). Trimming removed 4 bases at V and 5 bases at J, with 7 bases between. Germline values: CDR1 KGHDR, CDR2 SFDVKD. The CDR3 contains 12 residues. CDR3 in DNA: TGTGCCACCAGTGACAGAGGGGAGACCCAGTACTTC. It encodes CATSDRGETQYF.

This clonotype was seen a handful of times. The chain couples TRBV11-2 to TRBJ2-1; 11 bases agree with TRBD2. Germline V CDR1 and CDR2: SGHAT, FQNNGV. Losses at the gene ends were 5 bases for V and 5 bases for J; bases not matched to a gene: 20. The length of the CDR3 is 20 residues. CDR3 in DNA: TGTGCCAGCAGCCATAGGAGTACTAGCGGGAGTCCTCCTCAAAACAATGAGCAGTTCTTC. Its protein product is CASSHRSTSGSPPQNNEQFF.

V and J are TRBV6-1 and TRBJ2-7; D gene unclear. Trimming removed 7 bases from V and 0 bases from J, with 7 bases in between. Germline V gene lookup returns CDR1 MNHNS and CDR2 SASEGT. This CDR3 comprises 12 residues. The CDR3 DNA sequence: TGTGCCAGCATAGGAACCTCCTACGAGCAGTACTTC. Translating gives CASIGTSYEQYF.

V and J are TRBV7-9 and TRBJ2-2; D is unclear. The germline V and J ends were trimmed by 6 bases and 1 base, with 15 bases remaining between them. CDR3 length equals 16 residues. CDR1 is SEHNR, CDR2 FQNEAQ, per germline (reference sequence). CDR3 nucleotide sequence: TGTGCCAGCAGTCCAACCGCTCGTAAGAACACCGGGGAGCTGTTTTTT. It specifies CASSPTARKNTGELFF.

The genes are TRBV19 and TRBJ2-5; D gene unclear. The CDR3 is 14 amino acids. The germline gives CDR1 LNHDA, CDR2 SQIVND (reference sequence). Trimming shortened V by 4 bases and J by 4 bases, and 13 bases separated the two germline ends. In DNA form, the CDR3 reads TGTGCCAGTAGTAGCGCCAGGTTAGGAGAGACCCAGTACTTC. Protein product: CASSSARLGETQYF.

This clonotype was picked up a small number of times. This chain uses TRBV12-3 or TRBV12-4 with TRBJ1-1; a possible D gene is TRBD1 (5 bases). V was shortened by 3 bases and J by 9 bases, with 14 bases between the two germline ends. This CDR3 spans 13 amino acids. The CDR3 bases are TGTGCCAGCAGTTTCTTTGACAGAGAAAAAGCTTTCTTT. This translates into CASSFFDREKAFF.

This rearrangement joins TRBV12-5 to TRBJ1-1; D not resolved. Trimming cost V 3 bases and J 1 base, with 6 bases left between them. This CDR3 spans 13 amino acids. Germline V gene sequence: CDR1 LGHNT, CDR2 FRNRAP. The CDR3 DNA sequence: TGTGCTAGTGGTTTTATAGGGAACACTGAAGCTTTCTTT. It yields the protein CASGFIGNTEAFF.

J is TRBJ1-2 and V is TRBV7-2; D perhaps matches TRBD1 (5 bases). The CDR3 is 15 amino acids. Per the germline V gene, CDR1 is SGHTA and CDR2 is FQGNSA. V was clipped by 1 base and J by 8 bases, with 17 bases between them. The CDR3 coding sequence is TGTGCCAGCAGCTTAGAAGCGGAGGGGTCAGGGGGCTACACCTTC. Protein: CASSLEAEGSGGYTF.

Only a few counts were recorded for this clonotype. The chain is built from TRBV5-4 and TRBJ2-7; D is undetermined. Germline V gives CDR1 SGHNT, CDR2 YYREEE (reference sequence). V was clipped by 1 base and J by 3 bases, with 11 bases between them. The CDR3 length is 14 residues. CDR3: CASSLRDRVYEQYF. The CDR3 nucleotides are TGTGCCAGCAGCTTGAGAGACCGAGTCTACGAGCAGTACTTC.

The J gene is TRBJ2-7, the V gene TRBV6-1, with unresolved D. The CDR3 sequence is 16 residues long. CDR1 and CDR2 (germline): MNHNS, SASEGT. V was cut by 2 bases and J by 1 base, with 15 bases left in between. The CDR3 here is CASSEIPATGSYEQYF. As DNA, the CDR3 is TGTGCCAGCAGTGAAATTCCGGCAACCGGGTCCTACGAGCAGTACTTC.

This chain joins TRBV4-1 and TRBJ1-5; D ambiguous. The CDR3 totals 14 residues. V dropped 6 bases and J dropped 0 bases, with 9 bases sitting between them. Germline values: CDR1 MGHRA, CDR2 YSYEKL. As DNA, the CDR3 is TGCGCCAGCAGTGTCCCCGGTAGCAATCAGCCCCAGCATTTT. The encoded protein is CASSVPGSNQPQHF.

The chain uses TRBV5-4 and TRBJ2-3; 8 nucleotides align to TRBD1. Germline CDR1 reads SGHNT; CDR2 reads YYREEE (reference sequence). The CDR3 loop spans 15 amino acids. J gave up 4 bases and V 4 bases, and 8 bases lay outside the gene matches. CDR3 amino acids: CASSGTGQGSDTQYF. CDR3 in DNA: TGTGCCAGCAGCGGAACCGGACAGGGTTCAGATACGCAGTATTTT.

V and J are TRBV12-3 or TRBV12-4 and TRBJ1-4, with D perhaps TRBD1 (6 bases). This CDR3 comprises 15 residues. Trimming pared 3 bases from V and 8 bases from J, leaving 16 bases between. CDR3 sequence: CASSFGQGIREKLFF. Here the CDR3 DNA reads TGTGCCAGCAGTTTCGGTCAGGGGATCAGAGAAAAACTGTTTTTT.

This clonotype appeared a few times. This chain joins TRBV2 and TRBJ2-3; TRBD2 aligns across 11 bases. Trimming removed 7 bases from V and 4 bases from J; junction bases left unmatched: 4. The CDR3 runs to 14 residues. The germline V gene has CDR1 SNHLY and CDR2 FYNNEI. The CDR3 reads CASKGLAGADTQYF. CDR3 DNA: TGTGCCAGCAAAGGACTAGCGGGCGCAGATACGCAGTATTTT.

The chain employs TRBV10-3 and TRBJ1-2; perhaps TRBD1 as D (5 bases). V was trimmed by 2 bases and J by 7 bases, leaving 11 bases between them. Germline lookup yields CDR1 ENHRY and CDR2 SYGVKD. CDR3 length: 13 residues. This CDR3 is CAISERGESGYTF. The CDR3 DNA reads as TGTGCCATCAGTGAGAGAGGGGAATCTGGCTACACCTTC.